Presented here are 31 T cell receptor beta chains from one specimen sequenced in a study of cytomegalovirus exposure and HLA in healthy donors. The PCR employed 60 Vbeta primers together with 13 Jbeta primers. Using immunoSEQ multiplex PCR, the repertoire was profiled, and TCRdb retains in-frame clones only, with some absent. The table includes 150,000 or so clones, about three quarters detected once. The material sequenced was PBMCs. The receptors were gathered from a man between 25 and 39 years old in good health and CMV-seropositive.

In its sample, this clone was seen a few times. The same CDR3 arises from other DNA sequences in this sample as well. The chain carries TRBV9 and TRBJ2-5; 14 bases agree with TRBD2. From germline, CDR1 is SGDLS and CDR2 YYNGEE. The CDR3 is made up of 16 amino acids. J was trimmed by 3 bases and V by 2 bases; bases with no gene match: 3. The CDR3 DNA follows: TGTGCCAGCAGCGTGGGGGGACTAGCGGGAGAAGAGACCCAGTACTTC. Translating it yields CASSVGGLAGEETQYF.

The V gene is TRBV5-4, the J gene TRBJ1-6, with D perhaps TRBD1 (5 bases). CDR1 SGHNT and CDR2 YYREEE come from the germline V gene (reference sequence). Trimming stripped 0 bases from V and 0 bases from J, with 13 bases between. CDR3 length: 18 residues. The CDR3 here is CASSLEQGLSSYNSPLHF. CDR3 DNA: TGTGCCAGCAGCTTGGAGCAGGGACTGAGCTCCTATAATTCACCCCTCCACTTT.

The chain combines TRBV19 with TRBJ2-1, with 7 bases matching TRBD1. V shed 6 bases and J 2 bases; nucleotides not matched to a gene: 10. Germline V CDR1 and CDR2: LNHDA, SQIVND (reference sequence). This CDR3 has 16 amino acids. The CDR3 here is CASRGQHPEPYNEQFF. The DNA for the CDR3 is TGTGCCAGTAGGGGACAGCACCCGGAGCCCTACAATGAGCAGTTCTTC.

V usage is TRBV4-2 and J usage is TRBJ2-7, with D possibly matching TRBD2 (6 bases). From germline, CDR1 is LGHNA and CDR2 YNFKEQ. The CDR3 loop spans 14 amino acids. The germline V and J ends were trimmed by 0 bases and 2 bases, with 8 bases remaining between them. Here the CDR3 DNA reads TGTGCCAGCAGCCAAGAAAGACTAGCCTACGAGCAGTACTTC. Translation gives CASSQERLAYEQYF.

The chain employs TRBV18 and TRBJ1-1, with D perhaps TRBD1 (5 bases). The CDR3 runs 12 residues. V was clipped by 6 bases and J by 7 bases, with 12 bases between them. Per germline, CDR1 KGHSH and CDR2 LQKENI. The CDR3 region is CASSQGKNEAFF. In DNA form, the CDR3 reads TGTGCCAGCTCCCAGGGAAAGAATGAAGCTTTCTTT.

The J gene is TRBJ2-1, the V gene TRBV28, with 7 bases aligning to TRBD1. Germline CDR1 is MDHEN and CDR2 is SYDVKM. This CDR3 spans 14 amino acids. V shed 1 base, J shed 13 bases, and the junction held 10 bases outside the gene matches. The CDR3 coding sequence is TGTGCCAGCAGTTTATCAGGGCCTCAGGGGGTCCAGTTCTTC. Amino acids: CASSLSGPQGVQFF. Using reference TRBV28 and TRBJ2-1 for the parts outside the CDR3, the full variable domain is DVKVTQSSRYLVKRTGEKVFLECVQDMDHENMFWYRQDPGLGLRLIYFSYDVKMKEKGDIPEGYSVSREKKERFSLILESASTNQTSMYLCASSLSGPQGVQFFGPGTRLTVL.

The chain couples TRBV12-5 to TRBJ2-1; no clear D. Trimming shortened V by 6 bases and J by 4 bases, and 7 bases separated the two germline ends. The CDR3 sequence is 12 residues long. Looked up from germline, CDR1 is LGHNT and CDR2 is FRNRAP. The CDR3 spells CASGISYNEQFF. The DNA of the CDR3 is TGTGCTAGTGGGATCAGTTACAATGAGCAGTTCTTC.

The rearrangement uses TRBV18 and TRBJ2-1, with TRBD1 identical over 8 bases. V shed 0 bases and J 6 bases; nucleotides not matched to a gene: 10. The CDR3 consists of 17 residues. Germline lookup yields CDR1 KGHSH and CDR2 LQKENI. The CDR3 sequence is CASSPPVGQGRGNEQFF. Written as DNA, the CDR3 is TGTGCCAGCTCACCACCGGTAGGACAGGGTAGGGGCAATGAGCAGTTCTTC.

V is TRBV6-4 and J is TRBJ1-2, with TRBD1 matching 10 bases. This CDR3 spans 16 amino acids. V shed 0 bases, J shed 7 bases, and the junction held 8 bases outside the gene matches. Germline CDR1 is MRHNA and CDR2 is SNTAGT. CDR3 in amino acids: CASSDSPGTGVGGYTF. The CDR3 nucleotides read TGTGCCAGCAGTGACTCCCCCGGGACAGGGGTCGGTGGCTACACCTTC.

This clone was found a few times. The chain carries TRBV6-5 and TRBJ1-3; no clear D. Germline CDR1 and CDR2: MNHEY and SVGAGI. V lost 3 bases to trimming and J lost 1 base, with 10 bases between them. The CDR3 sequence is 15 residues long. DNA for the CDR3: TGTGCCAGCAGTTATCGATTGCGTTCTGGAAACACCATATATTTT. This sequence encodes CASSYRLRSGNTIYF.

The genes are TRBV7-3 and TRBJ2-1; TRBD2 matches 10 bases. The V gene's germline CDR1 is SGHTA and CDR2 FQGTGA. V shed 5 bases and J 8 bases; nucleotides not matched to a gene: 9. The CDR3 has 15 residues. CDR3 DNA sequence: TGTGCCAGCAGCCCAAGCGGGAGGGCCCTCCATGAGCAGTTCTTC. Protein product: CASSPSGRALHEQFF.

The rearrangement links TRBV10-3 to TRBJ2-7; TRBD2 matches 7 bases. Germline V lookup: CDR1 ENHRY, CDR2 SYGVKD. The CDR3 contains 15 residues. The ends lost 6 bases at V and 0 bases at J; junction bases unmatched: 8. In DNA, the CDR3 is TGTGCCATCAGGGAGACTAGCAGTAGCTCCTACGAGCAGTACTTC. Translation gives CAIRETSSSSYEQYF.

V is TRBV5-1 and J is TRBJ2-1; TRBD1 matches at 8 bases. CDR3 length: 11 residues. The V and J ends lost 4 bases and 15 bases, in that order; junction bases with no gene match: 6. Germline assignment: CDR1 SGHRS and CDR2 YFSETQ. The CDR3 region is CASSRTGLPFF. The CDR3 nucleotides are TGCGCCAGCAGCCGGACAGGGTTACCGTTCTTC.

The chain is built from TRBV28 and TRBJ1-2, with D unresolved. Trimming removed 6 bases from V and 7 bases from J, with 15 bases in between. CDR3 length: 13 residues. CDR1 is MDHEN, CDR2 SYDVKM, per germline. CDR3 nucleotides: TGTGCCAGCAGCTCGGGGTCCGAGGGTGGCTACACCTTC. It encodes CASSSGSEGGYTF.

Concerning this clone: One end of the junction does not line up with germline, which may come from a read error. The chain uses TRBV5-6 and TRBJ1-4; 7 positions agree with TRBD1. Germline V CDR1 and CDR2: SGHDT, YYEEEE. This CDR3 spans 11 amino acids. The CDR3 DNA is TGTGCCAGCAGCTTTGAGGGGGCGAGAGTTTTT. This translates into CASSFEGARVF.

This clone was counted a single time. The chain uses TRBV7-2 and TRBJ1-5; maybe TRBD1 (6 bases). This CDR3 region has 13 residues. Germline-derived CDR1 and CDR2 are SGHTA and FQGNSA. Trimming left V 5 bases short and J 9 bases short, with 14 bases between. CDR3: CASSPAGVRPQHF. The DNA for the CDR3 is TGTGCCAGCAGCCCGGCAGGGGTAAGGCCCCAGCATTTT.

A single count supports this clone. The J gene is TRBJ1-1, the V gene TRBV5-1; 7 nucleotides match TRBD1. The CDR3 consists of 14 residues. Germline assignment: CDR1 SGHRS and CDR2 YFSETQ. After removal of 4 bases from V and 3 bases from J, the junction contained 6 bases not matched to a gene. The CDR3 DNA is TGCGCCAGCAGCCTCAACAGGGGAGACACTGAAGCTTTCTTT. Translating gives CASSLNRGDTEAFF.

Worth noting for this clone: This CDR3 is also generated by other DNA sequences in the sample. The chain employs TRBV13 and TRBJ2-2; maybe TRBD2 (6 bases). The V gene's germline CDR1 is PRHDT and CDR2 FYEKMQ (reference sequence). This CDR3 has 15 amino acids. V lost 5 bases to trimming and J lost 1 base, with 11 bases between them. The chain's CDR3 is CASSRRGMNTGELFF. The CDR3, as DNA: TGTGCCAGCAGCCGGCGGGGAATGAACACCGGGGAGCTGTTTTTT.

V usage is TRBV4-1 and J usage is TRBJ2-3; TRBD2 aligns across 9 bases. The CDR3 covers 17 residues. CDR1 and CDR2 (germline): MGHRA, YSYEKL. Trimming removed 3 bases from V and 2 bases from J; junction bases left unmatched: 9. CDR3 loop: CASSHPPGLAVTDTQYF. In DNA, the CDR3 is TGCGCCAGCAGCCACCCTCCGGGACTAGCAGTCACAGATACGCAGTATTTT.

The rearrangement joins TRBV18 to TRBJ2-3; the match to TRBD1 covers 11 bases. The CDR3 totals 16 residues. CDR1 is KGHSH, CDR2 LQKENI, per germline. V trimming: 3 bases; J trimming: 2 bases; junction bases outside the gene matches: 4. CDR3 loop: CASSPQGQGVTDTQYF. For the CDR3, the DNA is TGTGCCAGCTCACCTCAGGGACAGGGGGTCACAGATACGCAGTATTTT.

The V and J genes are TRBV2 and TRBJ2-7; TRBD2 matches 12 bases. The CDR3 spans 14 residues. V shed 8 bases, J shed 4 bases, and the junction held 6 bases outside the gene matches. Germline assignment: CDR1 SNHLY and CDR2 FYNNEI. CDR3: CASRSGTSGYEQYF. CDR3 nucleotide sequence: TGTGCCAGCCGATCCGGGACTAGCGGGTACGAGCAGTACTTC.

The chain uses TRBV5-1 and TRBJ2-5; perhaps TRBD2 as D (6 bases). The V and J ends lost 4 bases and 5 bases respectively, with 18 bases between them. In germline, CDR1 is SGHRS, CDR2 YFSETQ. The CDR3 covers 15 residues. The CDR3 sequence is CASSVGTGERETQYF. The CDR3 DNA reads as TGCGCCAGCAGCGTCGGGACGGGGGAGCGGGAGACCCAGTACTTC. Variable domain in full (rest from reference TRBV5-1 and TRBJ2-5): KAGVTQTPRYLIKTRGQQVTLSCSPISGHRSVSWYQQTPGQGLQFLFEYFSETQRNKGNFPGRFSGRQFSNSRSEMNVSTLELGDSALYLCASSVGTGERETQYFGPGTRLLVL.

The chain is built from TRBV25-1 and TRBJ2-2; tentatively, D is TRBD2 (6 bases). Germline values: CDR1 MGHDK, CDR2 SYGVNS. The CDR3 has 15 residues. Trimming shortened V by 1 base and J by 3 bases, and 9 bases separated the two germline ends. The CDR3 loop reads CASSESGVHTGELFF. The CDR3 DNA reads TGTGCCAGCAGTGAATCGGGAGTGCACACCGGGGAGCTGTTTTTT.

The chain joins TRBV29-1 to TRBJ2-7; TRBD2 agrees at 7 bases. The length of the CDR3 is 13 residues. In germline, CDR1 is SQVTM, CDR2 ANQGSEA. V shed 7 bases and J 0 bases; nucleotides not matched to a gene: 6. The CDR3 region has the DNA TGCAGCGCTGCCAGCGGGGCCTCCTACGAGCAGTACTTC. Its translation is CSAASGASYEQYF.

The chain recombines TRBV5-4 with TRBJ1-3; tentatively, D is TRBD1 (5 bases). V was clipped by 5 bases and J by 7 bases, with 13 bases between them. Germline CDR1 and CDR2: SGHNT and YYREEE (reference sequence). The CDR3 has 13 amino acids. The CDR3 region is CASSLIGGNTIYF. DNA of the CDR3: TGTGCCAGCAGTTTAATCGGGGGGAACACCATATATTTT.

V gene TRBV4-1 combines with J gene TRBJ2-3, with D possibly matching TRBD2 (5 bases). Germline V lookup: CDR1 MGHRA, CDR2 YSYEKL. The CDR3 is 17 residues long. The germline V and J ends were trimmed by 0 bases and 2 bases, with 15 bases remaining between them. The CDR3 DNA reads TGCGCCAGCAGCCAAGAGGGCGTCCTAGCCCACACAGATACGCAGTATTTT. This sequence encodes CASSQEGVLAHTDTQYF.

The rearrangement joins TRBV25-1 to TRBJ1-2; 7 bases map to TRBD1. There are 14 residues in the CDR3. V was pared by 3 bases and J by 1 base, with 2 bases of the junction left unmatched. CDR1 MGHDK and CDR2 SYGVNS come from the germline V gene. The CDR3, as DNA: TGTGCCAGCAGTGACAGGGGGTATAACTATGGCTACACCTTC. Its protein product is CASSDRGYNYGYTF.

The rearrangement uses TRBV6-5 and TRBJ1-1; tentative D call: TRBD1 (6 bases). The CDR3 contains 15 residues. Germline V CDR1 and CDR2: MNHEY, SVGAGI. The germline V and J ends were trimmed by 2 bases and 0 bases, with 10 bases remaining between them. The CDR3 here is CASSYNRDVNTEAFF. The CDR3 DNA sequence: TGTGCCAGCAGTTACAACAGGGATGTGAACACTGAAGCTTTCTTT.

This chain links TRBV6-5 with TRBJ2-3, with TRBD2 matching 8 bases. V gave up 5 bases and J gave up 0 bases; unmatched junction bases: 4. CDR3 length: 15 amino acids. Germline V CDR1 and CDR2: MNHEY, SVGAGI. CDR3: CASSTLAASTDTQYF. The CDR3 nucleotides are TGTGCCAGCAGTACACTAGCGGCTAGCACAGATACGCAGTATTTT.

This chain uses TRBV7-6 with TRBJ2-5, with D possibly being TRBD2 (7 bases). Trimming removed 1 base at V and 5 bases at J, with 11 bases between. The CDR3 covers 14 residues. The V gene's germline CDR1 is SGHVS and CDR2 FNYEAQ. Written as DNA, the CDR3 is TGTGCCAGCAGCTTAGAAGGGGGGGAGGAGACCCAGTACTTC. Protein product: CASSLEGGEETQYF. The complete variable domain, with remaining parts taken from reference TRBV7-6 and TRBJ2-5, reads GAGVSQSPRYKVTKRGQDVALRCDPISGHVSLYWYRQALGQGPEFLTYFNYEAQQDKSGLPNDRFSAERPEGSISTLTIQRTEQRDSAMYRCASSLEGGEETQYFGPGTRLLVL.

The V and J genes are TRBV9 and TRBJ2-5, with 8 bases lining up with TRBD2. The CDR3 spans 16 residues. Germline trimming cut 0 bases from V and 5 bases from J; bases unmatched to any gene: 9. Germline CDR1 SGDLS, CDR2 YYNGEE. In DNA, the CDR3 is TGTGCCAGCAGCGTAGGCAGGTGGGGCGGGGGGGAGACCCAGTACTTC. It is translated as CASSVGRWGGGETQYF.